The 25 T cell receptor beta chains reported below all come from one sample, sequenced in a study of CXCR3-negative and CXCR3-positive naive CD8 T cells. Study-level findings and limits: Hydrophobicity of TRB CDR3s was greater in CXCR3-positive naive cells than in CXCR3-negative naive cells.

TRB cDNA libraries were made by UMI-labeled 5' RACE. TCRdb reprocessed the 5' RACE reads and stores each CDR3 protein as one record, lacking DNA. This repertoire includes 85,000 to 120,000 distinct CDR3 sequences. What these receptors recognize is not known. Material for sequencing was naive CXCR3+ CD8+ T cells from blood. This sample's subset: CD45RO-CCR7+CD27+CD95- naive CD8+ T cells expressing CXCR3 (TNR3+). The receptors come from a human donor in good health. Some clones in this sample may be carry-over from other donors' samples.

This chain joins TRBV7-4 and TRBJ2-1; there is no DNA to check the TCRdb D call of TRBD1. Per the germline V gene, CDR1 is SGHVT and CDR2 is SQSDAQ. The CDR3 contains 14 residues. This chain's CDR3 is CASSFQLQDNEQFF.

This chain joins TRBV29-1 and TRBJ2-1; the D call from TCRdb, TRBD1, cannot be confirmed without DNA. The germline CDR1 and CDR2 sequences are SQVTM and ANQGSEA. The length of the CDR3 is 13 residues. CDR3 protein: CSAQKTGSDEQFF.

The rearrangement uses TRBV21-1 and TRBJ2-7. TRBV21-1 is a pseudogene segment. The CDR3 sequence is 13 residues long. The CDR3 reads CASSSVGFAEQYF.

J is TRBJ1-4 and V is TRBV30; TCRdb calls TRBD1, which cannot be checked without DNA. The CDR3 totals 15 residues. Germline assignment: CDR1 GTSNPN and CDR2 SVGIG (reference sequence). This CDR3 is CAWDFSGAPNEKLFF.

The chain combines TRBV28 with TRBJ2-5; TCRdb gives TRBD2 as the D gene, but with no DNA this cannot be confirmed. Per germline, CDR1 MDHEN and CDR2 SYDVKM. The CDR3 runs to 17 residues. The CDR3 sequence: CASSFGGREWYQETQYF.

The chain joins TRBV29-1 to TRBJ2-3. This CDR3 region has 13 residues. Looked up from germline, CDR1 is SQVTM and CDR2 is ANQGSEA. The CDR3 protein is CSVVAVSLDTQYF.

V usage is TRBV28 and J usage is TRBJ2-1; TCRdb proposes TRBD1, but this gene call is untestable without DNA. The CDR3 has 18 residues. Germline lookup yields CDR1 MDHEN and CDR2 SYDVKM. CDR3 region: CASSLRTGRRGLDNEQFF. Filled out from reference TRBV28 and TRBJ2-1, the complete variable domain reads DVKVTQSSRYLVKRTGEKVFLECVQDMDHENMFWYRQDPGLGLRLIYFSYDVKMKEKGDIPEGYSVSREKKERFSLILESASTNQTSMYLCASSLRTGRRGLDNEQFFGPGTRLTVL.

This rearrangement joins TRBV2 to TRBJ1-1; TCRdb proposes TRBD1, but this gene call is untestable without DNA. Germline V gene lookup returns CDR1 SNHLY and CDR2 FYNNEI. The CDR3 is made up of 13 amino acids. CDR3 amino acids: CARSLQGDTEAFF.

The chain carries TRBV7-9 and TRBJ2-3; TCRdb reports TRBD1, a call that lacks DNA to check it against. CDR1 and CDR2 from the germline V gene are SEHNR and FQNEAQ (reference sequence). The CDR3 has 14 residues. CDR3 in amino acids: CASSSTADRNTQYF.

The chain carries TRBV27 and TRBJ1-1; TCRdb returns TRBD1, unconfirmable since there is no DNA. The CDR3 has 13 amino acids. CDR1 and CDR2 from the germline V gene are MNHEY and SMNVEV (reference sequence). The CDR3: CASSLRGDTEAFF.

The J gene is TRBJ2-1, the V gene TRBV14. Germline CDR1 is SGHDN and CDR2 is FVKESK. This CDR3 is built from 12 residues. The CDR3 sequence: CASSQAHDEQFF. Full variable domain (rest looked up from reference TRBV14 and TRBJ2-1): EAGVTQFPSHSVIEKGQTVTLRCDPISGHDNLYWYRRVMGKEIKFLLHFVKESKQDESGMPNNRFLAERTGGTYSTLKVQPAELEDSGVYFCASSQAHDEQFFGPGTRLTVL.

The chain uses TRBV13 and TRBJ2-5; TCRdb gives TRBD1 as the D gene, but with no DNA this cannot be confirmed. From germline, CDR1 is PRHDT and CDR2 FYEKMQ (reference sequence). The CDR3 runs 14 residues. The CDR3 protein is CASSADSWTETQYF.

The chain uses TRBV28 and TRBJ2-1. The germline V gene has CDR1 MDHEN and CDR2 SYDVKM. The CDR3 runs to 13 residues. The CDR3 here is CASSSYLNNEQFF.

V and J are TRBV28 and TRBJ2-3; TCRdb picks TRBD1, but there is no DNA to check that call. This CDR3 spans 12 amino acids. Germline V lookup: CDR1 MDHEN, CDR2 SYDVKM. The CDR3 is CATAPGGYTQYF.

V and J are TRBV12-5 and TRBJ2-7; the TCRdb D gene call, TRBD1, has no DNA to confirm it. The CDR3 length is 12 residues. From germline, CDR1 is LGHNT and CDR2 FRNRAP. This CDR3 reads CASADRVYEQYF.

The V call is TRBV7-9, the J call TRBJ2-7; lacking DNA, the TRBD1 call made by TCRdb goes unchecked. This CDR3 is 15 amino acids long. The V gene's germline CDR1 is SEHNR and CDR2 FQNEAQ (reference sequence). CDR3 region: CASTPGGGFLREQYF.

The chain uses TRBV12-3 or TRBV12-4 and TRBJ2-2; TCRdb selects TRBD1, and the lack of DNA leaves this call unchecked. There are 15 residues in the CDR3. This CDR3 reads CASTPLGEATGELFF.

V gene TRBV7-9 combines with J gene TRBJ2-5. Germline assignment: CDR1 SEHNR and CDR2 FQNEAQ (reference sequence). CDR3 length: 16 amino acids. CDR3 sequence reads: CASSLALDLRQETQYF.

The CDR3 protein is CASSKDFEDPLVGYTF. The chain uses TRBV21-1 and TRBJ1-2. TRBV21-1 represents a pseudogene. This CDR3 region has 16 residues.

The chain combines TRBV4-1 with TRBJ1-6; the D call of TRBD1 rests on TCRdb alone, since no DNA is present to check it. This CDR3 contains 14 residues. Germline V lookup: CDR1 MGHRA, CDR2 YSYEKL. CDR3 loop: CASSSRQGNSPLHF.

The chain has TRBV24-1 and TRBJ2-1; TCRdb gives TRBD1 as the D gene, but with no DNA this cannot be confirmed. Germline V gene sequence: CDR1 KGHDR, CDR2 SFDVKD. CDR3 length: 14 residues. This CDR3 reads CATTLGTGNNEQFF.

The chain carries TRBV15 and TRBJ2-7; the TCRdb call, TRBD1, lacks DNA for checking. This CDR3 is built from 12 residues. Germline-derived CDR1 and CDR2 are LNHNV and YYDKDF (reference sequence). The CDR3 region is CATSRDGTEQYF. Full variable domain (remainder filled in from reference TRBV15 and TRBJ2-7): DAMVIQNPRYQVTQFGKPVTLSCSQTLNHNVMYWYQQKSSQAPKLLFHYYDKDFNNEADTPDNFQSRRPNTSFCFLDIRSPGLGDTAMYLCATSRDGTEQYFGPGTRLTVT.

The rearrangement uses TRBV30 and TRBJ2-7. The CDR3 totals 13 residues. Germline assignment: CDR1 GTSNPN and CDR2 SVGIG (reference sequence). CDR3 in amino acids: CAWSVLQGNEQYF.

The chain carries TRBV5-1 and TRBJ2-3; the D call from TCRdb, TRBD2, cannot be confirmed without DNA. This CDR3 is built from 15 residues. Per the germline V gene, CDR1 is SGHRS and CDR2 is YFSETQ. The CDR3: CASGGTGSGTDTQYF.

The rearrangement joins TRBV7-9 to TRBJ2-1; the D gene TCRdb calls, TRBD1, cannot be checked with no DNA. Germline V gene sequence: CDR1 SEHNR, CDR2 FQNEAQ (reference sequence). The CDR3 runs 15 residues. CDR3 loop: CASSLRDGSYNEQFF.